This is a list of T cell receptor beta chains from one sample in a study of blood T cell repertoires in COVID-19. Repertoires were generated with immunoSEQ multiplex PCR, while TCRdb's copy carries only in-frame clones and drops some. The table includes around 200,000 clones, approximately 83% detected once. Sequenced sample: peripheral blood. All receptors come from a man aged 55 to 70 with acute or convalescent COVID-19. The conserved cysteine and the conserved F or W are not part of the CDR3 here.

J,V,length,CDR3
TRBJ1-5,TRBV2,12,ASTGQNSNQPQH
TRBJ1-1,TRBV30,10,ACSTGFTEAF
TRBJ2-5,TRBV7-2,12,ASSLAMASETQY
TRBJ2-1,TRBV18,16,ASSPETGANSSYNEQF
TRBJ2-5,TRBV6-6,11,ASSWDRGETQY
TRBJ2-1,TRBV19,12,ASRTAEADVKQF
TRBJ2-5,TRBV18,12,ASSGTSKSETQY
TRBJ2-7,TRBV10-3,11,AISGASGYEQY
TRBJ1-6,TRBV27,10,ASSDSNSPLH
TRBJ2-7,TRBV27,13,ASSSPQTGYYEQY
TRBJ1-2,TRBV6-6,11,ASSDDINYGYT
TRBJ2-1,TRBV7-6,14,ASSLEPGVFYNEQF
TRBJ1-5,TRBV28,13,ASSSGDRGLLAQH
TRBJ2-3,TRBV30,12,AWRPAGSTDTQY
TRBJ2-1,TRBV7-2,10,ASSRGSNEQF
TRBJ1-2,TRBV27,15,ASSASGTGSLLYGYT
TRBJ2-7,TRBV29-1,13,SVEYRDSPNPEQY
TRBJ1-4,TRBV11-2,11,ASSFGTNEKLF
TRBJ1-6,TRBV6-2/TRBV6-3,13,ASSYSAGPNSPLH
TRBJ1-2,TRBV6-5,10,ASKRGTYGYT
TRBJ2-2,TRBV9,14,ASSTRLETNTGELF
TRBJ1-4,TRBV4-2,13,ASSQSRETNEKLF
TRBJ2-7,TRBV20-1,9,SAISTYEQY
TRBJ2-1,TRBV27,13,ASTSWGGSYNEQF
TRBJ1-1,TRBV5-1,10,ASSYTGPEAF
TRBJ2-2,TRBV7-3,12,ASSPTSGAGELF
TRBJ1-1,TRBV28,13,ASSLWAGSDTEAF
TRBJ2-1,TRBV11-2,13,ASSRGLAGGNEQF
TRBJ1-5,TRBV19,13,ASSIAGQGHQPQH
TRBJ2-2,TRBV30,13,AWSVIGANTGELF